A single sample is the source of the 5 T cell receptor beta chains below, sequenced in a study of vaccination and CD4 T cells after COVID-19. No cognate antigen is known for these TCRs. At the Johns Hopkins FTIC core, DNA taken from cultured CD4+ T cells was sequenced by way of the Oncomine TCR Beta short-read assay. Investigators isolated genomic DNA from cultured CD4+ T cells. Via MiXCR, TCRdb re-called the PCR reads, giving one row per CDR3 protein. The sample includes 12,000 or so distinct CDR3 sequences, about 27% seen only once; the top ten take 13%. Treatment: roughly nine-day PBMC culture with coronavirus spike peptide pools or control peptides (ViraFEST assay). Pre-COVID-19 pandemic sampling (2011-2018) yielded the unexposed donor's CD4+ T cells. The sequencing sample was made of CD4+ T cells from blood, cultured in vitro. The receptor source for this set is a human donor in good health.

This clonotype showed up just a few times. The DNA of the CDR3 is TGTGCCAGCAGCTTGATATCCGGGGGTGAAGCTTTCTTT. It encodes CASSLISGGEAFF. The rearrangement uses TRBV7-2 and TRBJ1-1; the D gene is possibly TRBD1 (5 bases). The CDR3 has 13 residues. The V gene lost 3 bases and the J gene lost 7 bases, with 12 bases spanning the gap. In germline, CDR1 is SGHTA, CDR2 FQGNSA.

The chain links TRBV20-1 to TRBJ2-5; 7 bases match TRBD2. This CDR3 has 12 residues. J lost 5 bases, V lost 5 bases, and 5 bases had no gene match. Germline loops: CDR1 DFQATT, CDR2 SNEGSKA (reference sequence). Written as DNA, the CDR3 is TGCAGTGCTCGCCAGCGGGGTGAGACCCAGTACTTC. Its translation is CSARQRGETQYF.

This clonotype appeared a few times. The gene calls are TRBV5-1 and TRBJ2-7; D gene unclear. V was clipped by 4 bases and J by 5 bases, with 7 bases between them. This CDR3 region has 11 residues. The germline V gene has CDR1 SGHRS and CDR2 YFSETQ. The CDR3: CASSMADEQYF. DNA for the CDR3: TGCGCCAGCAGCATGGCTGACGAGCAGTACTTC.

The chain recombines TRBV28 with TRBJ2-5; the D gene is possibly TRBD1 (6 bases). Trimming stripped 5 bases from V and 3 bases from J, with 22 bases between. The CDR3 contains 17 residues. Germline V CDR1 and CDR2: MDHEN, SYDVKM. The CDR3 nucleotides are TGTGCCAGCAGTCCCCGCGGTGGACAGCGCCCGAAAGAGACCCAGTACTTC. This gives the protein CASSPRGGQRPKETQYF.

The chain links TRBV28 to TRBJ1-1, with D tentatively TRBD1 (6 bases). The CDR3 sequence is 15 residues long. Per germline, CDR1 MDHEN and CDR2 SYDVKM. V was clipped by 5 bases and J by 1 base, with 14 bases between them. The CDR3 sequence is CASSPPQGSNTEAFF. The CDR3 nucleotides are TGTGCCAGCAGTCCCCCCCAGGGGTCGAACACTGAAGCTTTCTTT.